What follows is one T cell receptor beta chain and its context. The CDR3 has 14 amino acids. Germline values: CDR1 SQVTM, CDR2 ANQGSEA. Trimming at V came to 6 bases and at J to 1 base, leaving 7 bases not matched to a gene. This sample is part of a study of blood T cell repertoires in COVID-19. On the study more broadly: The origin of the acute and convalescent COVID-19 samples was the United States, Italy and Spain. T cells, B-cell-depleted T cells, or PBMCs provided the cDNA or gDNA that served as material.

Per the authors' pipeline: Reference gene primer amplification in the assay estimated nucleated cell counts. TCRdb keeps only in-frame clones here, not all; method: immunoSEQ multiplex PCR. That table gives V, J and clone size, and the DNA gave D and trimming. The table has about 250,000 clones, around 83% seen once. The sequence derives from an elderly man with acute or convalescent COVID-19. The chain combines TRBV29-1 with TRBJ2-3; 7 bases agree with TRBD2. Specimen: peripheral blood. The CDR3 reads CSVATSLRTDTQYF. Written as DNA, the CDR3 is TGCAGCGTGGCGACTAGCCTACGCACAGATACGCAGTATTTT.